These 16 T cell receptor beta chains originate from one sample sequenced in a study of blood T cell repertoires in COVID-19. Assay used: immunoSEQ multiplex PCR; TCRdb lists only in-frame clones, some missing. The table shows tens of thousands of clones, with about 88% occurring only once. Sequencing was done on a sample of peripheral blood. The receptors here all came from a man in his 70s with active COVID-19.

In regard to this clone: The junction departs from the called germline gene at one end, perhaps through a read error. CDR3 in DNA: TGTGCTAGCAGCTTAGCTGGGGGGGCAGAGACCCAGTACTTC. It encodes CASSLAGGAETQYF. The chain combines TRBV7-7 with TRBJ2-5; TRBD2 might be the D (7 bases). CDR3 length: 14 residues. Per the germline V gene, CDR1 is SSHAT and CDR2 is FNYEAQ (reference sequence).

This clone has a single count. The chain has TRBV6-2 or TRBV6-3 and TRBJ1-1; D remains unclear. This CDR3 is 14 amino acids long. Trimming removed 0 bases at V and 5 bases at J, with 10 bases between. Per germline, CDR1 MNHEY and CDR2 SVGEGT. The CDR3 reads CASSYSIRRTEAFF. Here the CDR3 DNA reads TGTGCCAGCAGTTACTCGATTCGGAGGACTGAAGCTTTCTTT.

This clone was found once. The V gene is TRBV7-9, the J gene TRBJ1-2; 8 bases line up with TRBD1. The CDR3 runs to 15 residues. After removal of 5 bases from V and 7 bases from J, the junction contained 12 bases not matched to a gene. Germline CDR1 SEHNR, CDR2 FQNEAQ (reference sequence). The CDR3 DNA sequence: TGTGCCAGCAGCGCGACCAGGGGGCTCGCGGGTGGCTACACCTTC. Translation gives CASSATRGLAGGYTF.

The V gene is TRBV5-1, the J gene TRBJ2-5, with TRBD2 identical over 13 bases. The CDR3 has 16 amino acids. V trimming: 5 bases; J trimming: 5 bases; junction bases outside the gene matches: 9. From germline, CDR1 is SGHRS and CDR2 YFSETQ. The CDR3 loop is CASRGLAGEKGETQYF. The CDR3 DNA reads TGCGCCAGCAGAGGACTAGCGGGAGAAAAGGGGGAGACCCAGTACTTC.

The chain couples TRBV13 to TRBJ2-7, with 9 bases that match TRBD1. J gave up 7 bases and V 4 bases, and 23 bases lay outside the gene matches. The CDR3 is made up of 19 amino acids. CDR1 PRHDT and CDR2 FYEKMQ come from the germline V gene (reference sequence). CDR3 region: CASSSPWHPGGTGQGEQYF. In DNA, the CDR3 is TGTGCCAGCAGCTCTCCATGGCACCCTGGGGGGACAGGGCAAGGGGAGCAGTACTTC.

The chain combines TRBV6-5 with TRBJ1-4; perhaps TRBD1 as D (5 bases). Trimming removed 4 bases at V and 8 bases at J, with 14 bases between. The CDR3 consists of 14 residues. Germline V gene sequence: CDR1 MNHEY, CDR2 SVGAGI. This CDR3 is CASSWQRGGEKLFF. The DNA for the CDR3 is TGTGCCAGCAGTTGGCAAAGGGGAGGGGAAAAACTGTTTTTT.

This clone was observed a handful of times. The chain has TRBV6-5 and TRBJ1-2; D call uncertain. V dropped 6 bases and J dropped 7 bases, with 12 bases sitting between them. This CDR3 region has 12 residues. CDR1 is MNHEY and CDR2 is SVGAGI in the germline V gene. CDR3 sequence (DNA): TGTGCCAGCAGCCCCGGGGTCGGTGGCTACACCTTC. Translation: CASSPGVGGYTF.

V gene TRBV5-1 combines with J gene TRBJ2-1; TRBD2 matches at 9 bases. The germline CDR1 and CDR2 sequences are SGHRS and YFSETQ. The CDR3 runs 16 residues. Trimming cost V 2 bases and J 0 bases; bases outside gene matches: 3. The CDR3 DNA sequence: TGCGCCAGCAGCTTTGCGGGGGGGAGCTCCTACAATGAGCAGTTCTTC. Protein sequence: CASSFAGGSSYNEQFF.

This chain connects TRBV27 to TRBJ1-4; D remains ambiguous. Germline lookup yields CDR1 MNHEY and CDR2 SMNVEV (reference sequence). The CDR3 is 13 residues long. V lost 2 bases and J lost 8, with 9 bases in between. CDR3 coding DNA: TGTGCCAGCAGTTTAACTTTGCGAGAAAAACTGTTTTTT. The encoded protein is CASSLTLREKLFF.

The gene calls are TRBV18 and TRBJ1-5, with D hard to call. Germline CDR1 KGHSH, CDR2 LQKENI. With 3 bases removed from V and 9 bases from J, the gap between germline ends came to 9 bases. There are 12 residues in the CDR3. This CDR3 is CASSPSSGPQHF. The CDR3 DNA sequence: TGTGCCAGCTCACCTAGCTCGGGGCCCCAGCATTTT.

V gene TRBV20-1 combines with J gene TRBJ2-1; tentatively, D is TRBD2 (7 bases). This CDR3 has 11 amino acids. Trimming left V 3 bases short and J 13 bases short, with 13 bases between. Germline CDR1 is DFQATT and CDR2 is SNEGSKA (reference sequence). CDR3 in DNA: TGCAGTGCTAGTGAGGGGGGGGTTCAGTTCTTC. As protein: CSASEGGVQFF.

The chain has TRBV28 and TRBJ2-2, with 7 nucleotides matching TRBD2. V lost 3 bases and J lost 3; bases outside the gene matches: 4. The CDR3 has 15 residues. Germline CDR1 and CDR2: MDHEN and SYDVKM. The CDR3 DNA reads as TGTGCCAGCAGTTTGGGGGGGTATGACACCGGGGAGCTGTTTTTT. Protein: CASSLGGYDTGELFF.

This chain uses TRBV19 with TRBJ1-3, with D perhaps TRBD1 (6 bases). Germline loops: CDR1 LNHDA, CDR2 SQIVND (reference sequence). Trimming cost V 10 bases and J 0 bases, with 7 bases left between them. The CDR3 is 12 amino acids. The CDR3 nucleotides read TGTGCCACGACAGGCTCTGGAAACACCATATATTTT. Encoded protein: CATTGSGNTIYF.

This chain uses TRBV19 with TRBJ2-2; TRBD1 might be the D (5 bases). Germline values: CDR1 LNHDA, CDR2 SQIVND (reference sequence). V lost 4 bases and J 5 bases, leaving 8 bases between the germline ends. This CDR3 is built from 13 residues. CDR3 in DNA: TGTGCCAGTAGTAGGGGCCCGACCGGGGAGCTGTTTTTT. Translated: CASSRGPTGELFF.

This chain uses TRBV2 with TRBJ2-1; tentatively, D is TRBD1 (7 bases). The CDR3 consists of 16 residues. Per the germline V gene, CDR1 is SNHLY and CDR2 is FYNNEI. V lost 5 bases to trimming and J lost 4 bases, with 18 bases between them. The CDR3 region is CASSWGGTANYNEQFF. The CDR3 DNA follows: TGTGCCAGCAGTTGGGGCGGGACAGCTAATTACAATGAGCAGTTCTTC.

This chain connects TRBV9 to TRBJ2-1, with 12 bases fitting TRBD2. The V segment lost 0 bases and the J segment 6 bases; nucleotides outside the gene matches: 4. This CDR3 comprises 16 residues. Germline values: CDR1 SGDLS, CDR2 YYNGEE. The CDR3 loop is CASSVGSSGRANEQFF. CDR3 nucleotides: TGTGCCAGCAGCGTAGGGTCTAGCGGGAGGGCCAATGAGCAGTTCTTC.